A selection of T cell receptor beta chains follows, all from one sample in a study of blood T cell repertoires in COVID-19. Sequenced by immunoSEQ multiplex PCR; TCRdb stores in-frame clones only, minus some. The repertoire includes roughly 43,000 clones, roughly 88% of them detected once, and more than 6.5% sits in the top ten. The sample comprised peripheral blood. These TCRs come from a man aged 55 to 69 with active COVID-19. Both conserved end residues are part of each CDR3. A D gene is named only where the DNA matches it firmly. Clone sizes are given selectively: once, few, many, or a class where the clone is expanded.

cdr3_aa: CASTGLEDQPQHF
cdr3_nt: TGTGCCAGCACAGGGTTAGAGGATCAGCCCCAGCATTTT
j_call: TRBJ1-5
v_call: TRBV18
cdr3_length: 13
clone_size: -
d_call: -

cdr3_aa: CASRAPGTAEAFF
cdr3_nt: TGTGCCAGCAGGGCCCCAGGGACAGCTGAAGCTTTCTTT
j_call: TRBJ1-1
v_call: TRBV6-5
cdr3_length: 13
clone_size: -
d_call: TRBD1

cdr3_aa: CASSTWGGSTYEQYF
cdr3_nt: TGTGCCAGTAGCACATGGGGGGGATCCACCTACGAGCAGTACTTC
j_call: TRBJ2-7
v_call: TRBV19
cdr3_length: 15
clone_size: -
d_call: TRBD2

cdr3_aa: CASSLYGASGRMRETQYF
cdr3_nt: TGTGCCAGCAGCTTATACGGGGCTAGCGGGAGGATGCGGGAGACCCAGTACTTC
j_call: TRBJ2-5
v_call: TRBV7-9
cdr3_length: 18
clone_size: once
d_call: TRBD2

cdr3_aa: CASSPVDSNQPQHF
cdr3_nt: TGTGCCAGCTCACCCGTAGATAGCAATCAGCCCCAGCATTTT
j_call: TRBJ1-5
v_call: TRBV18
cdr3_length: 14
clone_size: -
d_call: -

cdr3_aa: CASSSGTRNTVLTF
cdr3_nt: TGTGCCAGCAGCTCCGGGACTAGAAATACCGTCCTGACTTTC
j_call: TRBJ2-6
v_call: TRBV7-3
cdr3_length: 14
clone_size: -
d_call: TRBD2

cdr3_aa: CASSYPGEGQDEQFF
cdr3_nt: TGTGCCAGCAGCTACCCAGGTGAGGGCCAGGATGAGCAGTTCTTC
j_call: TRBJ2-1
v_call: TRBV6-6
cdr3_length: 15
clone_size: -
d_call: -

cdr3_aa: CATSAAGALNEQFF
cdr3_nt: TGTGCCACCAGTGCGGCGGGGGCTCTCAATGAGCAGTTCTTC
j_call: TRBJ2-1
v_call: TRBV24-1
cdr3_length: 14
clone_size: -
d_call: -

cdr3_aa: CASRAGLASYEQYF
cdr3_nt: TGCGCCAGCAGGGCGGGACTAGCGTCCTACGAGCAGTACTTC
j_call: TRBJ2-7
v_call: TRBV10-2
cdr3_length: 14
clone_size: -
d_call: TRBD2

cdr3_aa: CASTARREEQYF
cdr3_nt: TGTGCCAGCACGGCCCGTCGGGAGGAGCAGTACTTC
j_call: TRBJ2-7
v_call: TRBV6-5
cdr3_length: 12
clone_size: once
d_call: -

cdr3_aa: CASSQGQADTQYF
cdr3_nt: TGTGCCAGCAGCCAGGGACAGGCAGATACGCAGTATTTT
j_call: TRBJ2-3
v_call: TRBV7-3
cdr3_length: 13
clone_size: -
d_call: TRBD1

cdr3_aa: CASGKLAGYTDTQYF
cdr3_nt: TGCGCCAGCGGCAAGCTAGCGGGATACACAGATACGCAGTATTTT
j_call: TRBJ2-3
v_call: TRBV5-1
cdr3_length: 15
clone_size: -
d_call: TRBD2

cdr3_aa: CASSPAGTSLDTQYF
cdr3_nt: TGTGCCAGCAGCCCAGCGGGCACGTCACTAGATACGCAGTATTTT
j_call: TRBJ2-3
v_call: TRBV7-2
cdr3_length: 15
clone_size: -
d_call: -

cdr3_aa: CASSLNFAGGPNNEQFF
cdr3_nt: TGTGCCAGCAGCTTGAATTTTGCGGGAGGACCTAACAATGAGCAGTTCTTC
j_call: TRBJ2-1
v_call: TRBV7-6
cdr3_length: 17
clone_size: -
d_call: TRBD2

cdr3_aa: CASSRSSGTDTQYF
cdr3_nt: TGTGCCAGCTCACGATCTAGCGGCACAGATACGCAGTATTTT
j_call: TRBJ2-3
v_call: TRBV18
cdr3_length: 14
clone_size: -
d_call: -

cdr3_aa: CASSLMSGALSGETYEQYF
cdr3_nt: TGTGCCAGCAGCTTAATGAGCGGGGCCCTGTCGGGAGAAACTTACGAGCAGTACTTC
j_call: TRBJ2-7
v_call: TRBV7-3
cdr3_length: 19
clone_size: -
d_call: TRBD2

cdr3_aa: CASSPRLAGGPSLQYF
cdr3_nt: TGTGCCAGCAGCCCTCGACTAGCGGGAGGCCCTTCTTTGCAGTATTTT
j_call: TRBJ2-3
v_call: TRBV6-2/TRBV6-3
cdr3_length: 16
clone_size: -
d_call: TRBD2

cdr3_aa: CASSPTSRSTDTQYF
cdr3_nt: TGTGCCAGCAGCCCAACCTCGAGGTCCACAGATACGCAGTATTTT
j_call: TRBJ2-3
v_call: TRBV2
cdr3_length: 15
clone_size: -
d_call: -

cdr3_aa: CASSPRAGELFF
cdr3_nt: TGTGCCAGCAGCCCGAGGGCCGGGGAGCTGTTTTTT
j_call: TRBJ2-2
v_call: TRBV3-1/TRBV3-2
cdr3_length: 12
clone_size: -
d_call: -

cdr3_aa: CASSLGQGKSGYEQYF
cdr3_nt: TGCGCCAGCAGCTTGGGACAGGGGAAAAGTGGATACGAGCAGTACTTC
j_call: TRBJ2-7
v_call: TRBV5-1
cdr3_length: 16
clone_size: -
d_call: TRBD1

cdr3_aa: CASSPGNLGGTDTQYF
cdr3_nt: TGTGCCAGTTCACCAGGAAATTTAGGGGGCACAGATACGCAGTATTTT
j_call: TRBJ2-3
v_call: TRBV19
cdr3_length: 16
clone_size: -
d_call: -

cdr3_aa: CASSYTVGNTIYF
cdr3_nt: TGTGCCAGCAGTTACACAGTTGGAAACACCATATATTTT
j_call: TRBJ1-3
v_call: TRBV6-5
cdr3_length: 13
clone_size: once
d_call: -

cdr3_aa: CASSYIQGGNSPLHF
cdr3_nt: TGTGCCAGCAGTTACATACAGGGGGGTAATTCACCCCTCCACTTT
j_call: TRBJ1-6
v_call: TRBV6-6
cdr3_length: 15
clone_size: few
d_call: TRBD1

cdr3_aa: CASSLDTRTEAFF
cdr3_nt: TGTGCCAGCAGCCTCGACACTCGGACTGAAGCTTTCTTT
j_call: TRBJ1-1
v_call: TRBV12-3/TRBV12-4
cdr3_length: 13
clone_size: -
d_call: -

cdr3_aa: CASNVERGEKLFF
cdr3_nt: TGTGCCAGCAACGTGGAACGAGGTGAAAAACTGTTTTTT
j_call: TRBJ1-4
v_call: TRBV2
cdr3_length: 13
clone_size: -
d_call: -

cdr3_aa: CASSLTGMGQETQYF
cdr3_nt: TGTGCCAGCAGCCTCACGGGAATGGGCCAAGAGACCCAGTACTTC
j_call: TRBJ2-5
v_call: TRBV7-9
cdr3_length: 15
clone_size: -
d_call: -

cdr3_aa: CASSTGADNEQFF
cdr3_nt: TGTGCCAGTAGTACCGGAGCGGACAATGAGCAGTTCTTC
j_call: TRBJ2-1
v_call: TRBV19
cdr3_length: 13
clone_size: -
d_call: -

cdr3_aa: CASSSEVPGQGAYEQYF
cdr3_nt: TGTGCCAGCTCATCAGAAGTCCCGGGACAGGGAGCCTACGAGCAGTACTTC
j_call: TRBJ2-7
v_call: TRBV18
cdr3_length: 17
clone_size: -
d_call: TRBD1

cdr3_aa: CASSYRDRGYGNQPQHF
cdr3_nt: TGTGCCAGCAGTTACCGGGACAGGGGCTACGGCAATCAGCCCCAGCATTTT
j_call: TRBJ1-5
v_call: TRBV6-2/TRBV6-3
cdr3_length: 17
clone_size: -
d_call: TRBD1

cdr3_aa: CASSLTGHITDTQYF
cdr3_nt: TGTGCCAGCAGTTTAACGGGACACATCACAGATACGCAGTATTTT
j_call: TRBJ2-3
v_call: TRBV27
cdr3_length: 15
clone_size: -
d_call: -

cdr3_aa: CASSPRDSYEQYF
cdr3_nt: TGTGCCAGCAGCCCCCGGGACAGCTACGAGCAGTACTTC
j_call: TRBJ2-7
v_call: TRBV9
cdr3_length: 13
clone_size: -
d_call: TRBD1

cdr3_aa: CASSVGTESTEAFF
cdr3_nt: TGTGCCAGCAGCGTAGGGACAGAATCCACTGAAGCTTTCTTT
j_call: TRBJ1-1
v_call: TRBV9
cdr3_length: 14
clone_size: few
d_call: -

cdr3_aa: CASSFTGYNSPLHF
cdr3_nt: TGTGCCAGCAGTTTTACAGGGTATAATTCACCCCTCCACTTT
j_call: TRBJ1-6
v_call: TRBV28
cdr3_length: 14
clone_size: -
d_call: -

cdr3_aa: CASSSGAGNTIYF
cdr3_nt: TGTGCCAGCAGCTCAGGGGCTGGAAACACCATATATTTT
j_call: TRBJ1-3
v_call: TRBV7-8
cdr3_length: 13
clone_size: -
d_call: -

cdr3_aa: CASSPPGIAFYNEQFF
cdr3_nt: TGTGCCAGCTCACCACCCGGGATAGCCTTCTACAATGAGCAGTTCTTC
j_call: TRBJ2-1
v_call: TRBV18
cdr3_length: 16
clone_size: -
d_call: -

cdr3_aa: CASSLIAGGAYEQYF
cdr3_nt: TGTGCCAGCAGCCTCATAGCGGGAGGTGCCTACGAGCAGTACTTC
j_call: TRBJ2-7
v_call: TRBV13
cdr3_length: 15
clone_size: -
d_call: TRBD2

cdr3_aa: CATRPDRNQPQHF
cdr3_nt: TGTGCCACGCGCCCCGATCGAAATCAGCCCCAGCATTTT
j_call: TRBJ1-5
v_call: TRBV18
cdr3_length: 13
clone_size: -
d_call: -

cdr3_aa: CASSQDLRQETQYF
cdr3_nt: TGTGCCAGCAGCCAAGATTTGAGACAAGAGACCCAGTACTTC
j_call: TRBJ2-5
v_call: TRBV4-2
cdr3_length: 14
clone_size: -
d_call: -

cdr3_aa: CATSDPNRGAYEQYF
cdr3_nt: TGTGCCACCAGTGACCCTAACAGGGGCGCCTACGAGCAGTACTTC
j_call: TRBJ2-7
v_call: TRBV24-1
cdr3_length: 15
clone_size: -
d_call: TRBD1

cdr3_aa: CASSGTGSTDTQYF
cdr3_nt: TGTGCCAGCAGTGGGACGGGAAGCACAGATACGCAGTATTTT
j_call: TRBJ2-3
v_call: TRBV25-1
cdr3_length: 14
clone_size: -
d_call: -

cdr3_aa: CASSLWRLARGEQYF
cdr3_nt: TGTGCCAGCAGCTTGTGGAGGCTCGCCAGGGGCGAGCAGTACTTC
j_call: TRBJ2-7
v_call: TRBV5-4
cdr3_length: 15
clone_size: -
d_call: -

cdr3_aa: CASSFGTGREQPQHF
cdr3_nt: TGTGCCAGCAGCTTCGGGACAGGGAGGGAACAGCCCCAGCATTTT
j_call: TRBJ1-5
v_call: TRBV7-2
cdr3_length: 15
clone_size: -
d_call: TRBD1

cdr3_aa: CASSLASTPNYGYTF
cdr3_nt: TGTGCCAGCAGCTTGGCGTCGACACCTAACTATGGCTACACCTTC
j_call: TRBJ1-2
v_call: TRBV5-5
cdr3_length: 15
clone_size: -
d_call: -

cdr3_aa: CASSEARTGGDYGYTF
cdr3_nt: TGTGCCAGCAGTGAAGCCAGGACAGGGGGGGACTATGGCTACACCTTC
j_call: TRBJ1-2
v_call: TRBV2
cdr3_length: 16
clone_size: -
d_call: TRBD1

cdr3_aa: CASSLGGGERREQYF
cdr3_nt: TGTGCCAGCAGCTTAGGGGGGGGAGAACGGCGCGAGCAGTACTTC
j_call: TRBJ2-7
v_call: TRBV7-2
cdr3_length: 15
clone_size: -
d_call: TRBD2

cdr3_aa: CASSRVNEQFF
cdr3_nt: TGTGCCAGTAGTCGGGTCAATGAGCAGTTCTTC
j_call: TRBJ2-1
v_call: TRBV19
cdr3_length: 11
clone_size: -
d_call: -

cdr3_aa: CASSFEGAGYGYTF
cdr3_nt: TGCGCCAGCAGCTTCGAGGGGGCGGGCTATGGCTACACCTTC
j_call: TRBJ1-2
v_call: TRBV5-1
cdr3_length: 14
clone_size: -
d_call: TRBD1

cdr3_aa: CASSMTGSGNTIYF
cdr3_nt: TGTGCCAGCAGCATGACAGGGTCTGGAAACACCATATATTTT
j_call: TRBJ1-3
v_call: TRBV9
cdr3_length: 14
clone_size: -
d_call: TRBD1

cdr3_aa: CASSLSQDYTQYF
cdr3_nt: TGTGCCAGCAGCTTGTCCCAGGACTATACGCAGTATTTT
j_call: TRBJ2-3
v_call: TRBV5-5
cdr3_length: 13
clone_size: -
d_call: -

cdr3_aa: CASGSQGRTTEAFF
cdr3_nt: TGTGCCAGCGGTTCACAGGGACGCACCACTGAAGCTTTCTTT
j_call: TRBJ1-1
v_call: TRBV28
cdr3_length: 14
clone_size: -
d_call: -

cdr3_aa: CASSLGGSSYEQYF
cdr3_nt: TGTGCCAGCAGCTTGGGCGGGAGTTCCTACGAGCAGTACTTC
j_call: TRBJ2-7
v_call: TRBV11-2
cdr3_length: 14
clone_size: -
d_call: TRBD2

cdr3_aa: CASSGSVSAAFNEKLFF
cdr3_nt: TGTGCCAGCAGCGGCAGTGTATCAGCGGCCTTTAATGAAAAACTGTTTTTT
j_call: TRBJ1-4
v_call: TRBV7-6
cdr3_length: 17
clone_size: -
d_call: -

cdr3_aa: CASRPGQAYEQYF
cdr3_nt: TGTGCCAGCAGACCGGGACAAGCCTACGAGCAGTACTTC
j_call: TRBJ2-7
v_call: TRBV5-5
cdr3_length: 13
clone_size: -
d_call: -